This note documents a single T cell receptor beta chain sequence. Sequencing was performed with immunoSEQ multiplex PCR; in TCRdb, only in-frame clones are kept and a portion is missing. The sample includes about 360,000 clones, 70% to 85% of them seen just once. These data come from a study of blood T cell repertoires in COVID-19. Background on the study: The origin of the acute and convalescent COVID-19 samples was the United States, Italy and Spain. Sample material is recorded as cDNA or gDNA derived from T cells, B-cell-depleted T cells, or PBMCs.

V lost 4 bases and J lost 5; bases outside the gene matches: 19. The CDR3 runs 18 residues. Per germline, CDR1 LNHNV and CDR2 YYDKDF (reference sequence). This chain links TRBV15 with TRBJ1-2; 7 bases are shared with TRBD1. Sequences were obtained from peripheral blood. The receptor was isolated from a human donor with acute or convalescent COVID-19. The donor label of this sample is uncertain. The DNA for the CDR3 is TGTGCCACCAGCAACCCTCACCAGCCGGGACAGATTGGGTATGGCTACACCTTC. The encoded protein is CATSNPHQPGQIGYGYTF.